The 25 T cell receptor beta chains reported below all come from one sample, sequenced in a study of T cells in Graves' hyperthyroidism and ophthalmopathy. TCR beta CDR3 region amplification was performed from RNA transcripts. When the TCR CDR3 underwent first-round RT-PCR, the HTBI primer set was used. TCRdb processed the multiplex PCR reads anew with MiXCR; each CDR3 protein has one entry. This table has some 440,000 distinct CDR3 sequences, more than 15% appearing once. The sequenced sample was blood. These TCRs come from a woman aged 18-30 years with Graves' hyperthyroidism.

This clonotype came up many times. CDR3 residues: CASRPEDGLFSGNTIYF. The CDR3 DNA reads TGTGCCAGCAGACCGGAAGACGGACTTTTCTCTGGAAACACCATATATTTT. The chain couples TRBV12-3 or TRBV12-4 to TRBJ1-3, with D hard to call. This CDR3 is 17 amino acids long. V was trimmed by 6 bases and J by 0 bases, leaving 18 bases between them.

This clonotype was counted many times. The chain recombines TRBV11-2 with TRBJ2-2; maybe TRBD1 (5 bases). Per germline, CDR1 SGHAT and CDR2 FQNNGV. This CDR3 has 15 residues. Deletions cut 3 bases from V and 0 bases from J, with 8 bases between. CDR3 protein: CASSFDRSNTGELFF. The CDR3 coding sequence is TGTGCCAGCAGCTTTGACAGATCGAACACCGGGGAGCTGTTTTTT. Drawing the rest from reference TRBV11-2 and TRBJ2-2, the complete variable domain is EAGVAQSPRYKIIEKRQSVAFWCNPISGHATLYWYQQILGQGPKLLIQFQNNGVVDDSQLPKDRFSAERLKGVDSTLKIQPAKLEDSAVYLCASSFDRSNTGELFFGEGSRLTVL.

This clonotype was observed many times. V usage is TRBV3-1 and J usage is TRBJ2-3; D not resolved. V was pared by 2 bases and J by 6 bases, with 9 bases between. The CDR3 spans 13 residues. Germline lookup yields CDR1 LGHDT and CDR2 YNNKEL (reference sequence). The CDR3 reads CASSQLVQDTQYF. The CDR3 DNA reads TGTGCCAGCAGCCAATTGGTCCAGGATACGCAGTATTTT.

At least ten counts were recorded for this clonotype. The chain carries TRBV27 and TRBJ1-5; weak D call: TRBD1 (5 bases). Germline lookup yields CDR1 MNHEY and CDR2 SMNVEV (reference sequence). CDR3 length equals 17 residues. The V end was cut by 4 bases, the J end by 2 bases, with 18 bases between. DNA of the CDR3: TGTGCCAGCAGTTCGTGGACATCCATAGGGGGCAATCAGCCCCAGCATTTT. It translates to CASSSWTSIGGNQPQHF.

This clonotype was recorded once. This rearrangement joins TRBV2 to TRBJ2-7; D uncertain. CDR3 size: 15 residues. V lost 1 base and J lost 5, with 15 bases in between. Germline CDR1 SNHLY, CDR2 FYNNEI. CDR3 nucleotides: TGTGCCAGCAGTGAAGGAAGTTTAGTCCCCCACGAGCAGTACTTC. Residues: CASSEGSLVPHEQYF.

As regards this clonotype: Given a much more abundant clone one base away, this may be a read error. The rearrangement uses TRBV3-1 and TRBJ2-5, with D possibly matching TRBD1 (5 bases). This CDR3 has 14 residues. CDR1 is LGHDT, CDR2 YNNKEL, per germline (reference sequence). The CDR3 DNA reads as TGTGCCGGCAGCCAAGGTCCAGGGAAAGAGACCCAGTACTTC. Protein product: CAGSQGPGKETQYF.

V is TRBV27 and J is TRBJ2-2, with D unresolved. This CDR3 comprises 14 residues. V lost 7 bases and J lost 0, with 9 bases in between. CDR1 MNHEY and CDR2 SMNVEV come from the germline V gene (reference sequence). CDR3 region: CASMGRTNTGELFF. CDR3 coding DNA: TGTGCCAGCATGGGCAGAACGAACACCGGGGAGCTGTTTTTT.

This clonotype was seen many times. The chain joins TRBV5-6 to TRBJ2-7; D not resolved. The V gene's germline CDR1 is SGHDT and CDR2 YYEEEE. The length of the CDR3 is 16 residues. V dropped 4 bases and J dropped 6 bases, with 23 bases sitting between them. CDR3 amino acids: CASSVLSQLRGPEQYF. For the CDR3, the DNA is TGTGCCAGCAGCGTACTTTCTCAACTACGTGGGCCCGAGCAGTACTTC.

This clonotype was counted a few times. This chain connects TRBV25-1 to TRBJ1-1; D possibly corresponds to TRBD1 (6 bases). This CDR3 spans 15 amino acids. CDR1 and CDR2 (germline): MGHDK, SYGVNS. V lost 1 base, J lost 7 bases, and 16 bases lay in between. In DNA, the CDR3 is TGTGCCAGCAGTGAATCAAAGGGCAGGGGAGGTGAAGCTTTCTTT. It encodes CASSESKGRGGEAFF.

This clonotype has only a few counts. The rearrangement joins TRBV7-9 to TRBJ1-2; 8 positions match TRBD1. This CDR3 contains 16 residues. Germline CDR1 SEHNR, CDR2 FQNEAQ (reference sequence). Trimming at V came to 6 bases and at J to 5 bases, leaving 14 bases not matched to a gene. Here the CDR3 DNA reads TGTGCCAGCAGTTCAACCGGACAGGGTTTACTTTATGGCTACACCTTC. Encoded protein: CASSSTGQGLLYGYTF.

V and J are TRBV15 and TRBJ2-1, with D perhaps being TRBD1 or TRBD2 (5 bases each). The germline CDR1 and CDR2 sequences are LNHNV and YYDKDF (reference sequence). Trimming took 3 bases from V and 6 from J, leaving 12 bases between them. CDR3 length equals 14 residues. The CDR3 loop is CATSSMRGTNEQFF. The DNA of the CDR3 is TGTGCCACCAGCAGCATGAGGGGTACCAATGAGCAGTTCTTC.

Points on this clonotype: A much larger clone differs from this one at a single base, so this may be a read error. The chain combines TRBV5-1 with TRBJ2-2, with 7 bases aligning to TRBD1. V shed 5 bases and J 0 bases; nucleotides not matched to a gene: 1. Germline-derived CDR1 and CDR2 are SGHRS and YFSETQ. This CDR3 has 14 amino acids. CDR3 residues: CASRDRSNTGELFF. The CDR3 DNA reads TGCGCCAGCAGGGACAGGTCGAACACCGGGGAGCTGTTTTTT.

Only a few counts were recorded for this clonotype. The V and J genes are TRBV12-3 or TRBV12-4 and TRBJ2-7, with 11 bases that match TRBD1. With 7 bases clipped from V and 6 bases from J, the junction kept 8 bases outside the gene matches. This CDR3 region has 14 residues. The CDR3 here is CASNFGQGAGEQYF. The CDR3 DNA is TGTGCCAGCAATTTCGGACAGGGGGCTGGCGAGCAGTACTTC.

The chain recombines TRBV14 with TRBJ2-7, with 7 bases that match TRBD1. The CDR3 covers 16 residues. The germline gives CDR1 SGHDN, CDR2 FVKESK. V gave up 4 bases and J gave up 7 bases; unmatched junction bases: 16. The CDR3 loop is CASSPGGQVGGLEQYF. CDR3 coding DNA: TGTGCCAGCAGCCCAGGAGGACAGGTGGGCGGCTTGGAGCAGTACTTC.

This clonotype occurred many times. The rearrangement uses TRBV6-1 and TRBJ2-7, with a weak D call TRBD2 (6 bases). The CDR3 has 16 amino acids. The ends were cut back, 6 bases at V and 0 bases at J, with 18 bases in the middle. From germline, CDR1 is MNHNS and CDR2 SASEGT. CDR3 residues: CASSGGPSAPSYEQYF. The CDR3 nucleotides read TGTGCCAGCAGCGGGGGACCCAGTGCCCCCTCCTACGAGCAGTACTTC.

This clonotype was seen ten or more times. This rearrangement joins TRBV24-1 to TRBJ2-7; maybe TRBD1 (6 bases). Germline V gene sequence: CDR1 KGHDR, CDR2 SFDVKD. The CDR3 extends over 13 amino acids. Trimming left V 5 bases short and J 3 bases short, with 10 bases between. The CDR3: CATSAGEGYEQYF. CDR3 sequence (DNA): TGTGCCACCAGTGCAGGGGAAGGCTACGAGCAGTACTTC.

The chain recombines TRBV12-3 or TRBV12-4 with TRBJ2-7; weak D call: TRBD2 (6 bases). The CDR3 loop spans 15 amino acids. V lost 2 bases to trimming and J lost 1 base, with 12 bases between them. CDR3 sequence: CASSLRGAGSYEQYF. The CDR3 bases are TGTGCCAGCAGTTTACGGGGCGCGGGGTCCTACGAGCAGTACTTC.

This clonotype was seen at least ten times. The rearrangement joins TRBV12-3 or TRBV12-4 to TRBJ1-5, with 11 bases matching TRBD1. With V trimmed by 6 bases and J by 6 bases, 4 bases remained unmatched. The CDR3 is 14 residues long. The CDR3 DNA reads TGTGCCAGCAGGGGGACAGGGGGACTTCAGCCCCAGCATTTT. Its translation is CASRGTGGLQPQHF.

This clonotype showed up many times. The CDR3 is CASRTDRNTGELFF. CDR3 bases: TGTGCCAGCAGAACAGACAGGAACACCGGGGAGCTGTTTTTT. The chain links TRBV28 to TRBJ2-2, with TRBD1 as a possible D gene (5 bases). CDR3 length: 14 amino acids. Looked up from germline, CDR1 is MDHEN and CDR2 is SYDVKM. Trimming left V 6 bases short and J 1 base short, with 9 bases between. The entire variable domain, with the rest obtained from reference TRBV28 and TRBJ2-2, is as follows: DVKVTQSSRYLVKRTGEKVFLECVQDMDHENMFWYRQDPGLGLRLIYFSYDVKMKEKGDIPEGYSVSREKKERFSLILESASTNQTSMYLCASRTDRNTGELFFGEGSRLTVL.

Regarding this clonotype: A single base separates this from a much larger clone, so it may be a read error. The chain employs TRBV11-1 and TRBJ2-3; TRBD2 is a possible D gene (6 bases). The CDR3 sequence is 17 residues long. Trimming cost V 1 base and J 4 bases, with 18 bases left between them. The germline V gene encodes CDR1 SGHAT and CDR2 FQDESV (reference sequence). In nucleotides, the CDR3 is TGTGCCAGCAGCTTAGGAGCGGCGGGACCTAGCGCAGATACGCAGTATTTT. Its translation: CASSLGAAGPSADTQYF.

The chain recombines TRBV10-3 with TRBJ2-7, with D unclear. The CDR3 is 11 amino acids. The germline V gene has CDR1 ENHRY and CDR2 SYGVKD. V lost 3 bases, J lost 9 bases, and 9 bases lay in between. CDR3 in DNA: TGTGCCATCAGTGAAGGGATCGGGCAGTACTTC. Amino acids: CAISEGIGQYF.

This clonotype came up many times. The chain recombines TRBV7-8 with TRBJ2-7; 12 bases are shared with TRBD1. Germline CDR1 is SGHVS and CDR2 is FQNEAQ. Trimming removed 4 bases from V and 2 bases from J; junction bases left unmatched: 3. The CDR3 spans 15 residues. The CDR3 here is CASSWGTGGPYEQYF. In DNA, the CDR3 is TGTGCCAGCAGCTGGGGGACAGGGGGCCCCTACGAGCAGTACTTC.

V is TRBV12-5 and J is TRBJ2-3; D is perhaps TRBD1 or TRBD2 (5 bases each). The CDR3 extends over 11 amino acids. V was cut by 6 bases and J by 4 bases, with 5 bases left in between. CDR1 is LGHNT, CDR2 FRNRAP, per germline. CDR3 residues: CASGGADTQYF. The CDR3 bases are TGTGCTAGTGGGGGGGCAGATACGCAGTATTTT.

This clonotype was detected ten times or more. Here the CDR3 DNA reads TGTGCCAGCAGCCCTCTTGCTGGGGCCAACGTCCTGACTTTC. It specifies CASSPLAGANVLTF. V and J are TRBV6-2 or TRBV6-3 and TRBJ2-6; D is unresolved. The CDR3 consists of 14 residues. Trimming cost V 6 bases and J 2 bases, with 8 bases left between them. Germline V lookup: CDR1 MNHEY, CDR2 SVGEGT.

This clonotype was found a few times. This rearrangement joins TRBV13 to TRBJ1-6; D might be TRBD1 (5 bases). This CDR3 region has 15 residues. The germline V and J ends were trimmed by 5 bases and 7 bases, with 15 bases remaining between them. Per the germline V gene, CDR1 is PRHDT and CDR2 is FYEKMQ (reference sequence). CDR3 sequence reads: CASSLRTPGNSPLHF. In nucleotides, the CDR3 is TGTGCCAGCAGCCTCCGGACACCTGGAAATTCACCCCTCCACTTT.